Below are 21 T cell receptor beta chains sequenced from a single sample in a study of T cell responses to AZD1222 COVID-19 vaccine. Here immunoSEQ multiplex PCR was the method, and the copy in TCRdb shows in-frame clones only, minus some. The sample lists about 180,000 clones, around 88% seen once, with about 8% in the top ten. The sample was peripheral blood, taken on day 0 of AZD1222 vaccination. The receptors shown here come from an adult in good health.

The rearrangement links TRBV2 to TRBJ2-7; no clear D gene. Deletions cut 7 bases from V and 5 bases from J, with 21 bases between. CDR3 size: 15 residues. Germline assignment: CDR1 SNHLY and CDR2 FYNNEI. The CDR3 nucleotides are TGTGCCAGCACAACCCAAGGTTGGTTGGCGAACGAGCAGTACTTC. Amino acid sequence: CASTTQGWLANEQYF.

The chain uses TRBV1 and TRBJ2-5; the table names TRBD2, a call not compared with the DNA. TRBV1 is a known pseudogene. This CDR3 is built from 14 residues. This chain's CDR3 is CTSSPRPSGETQYF. Here the CDR3 DNA reads TGCACCAGCAGCCCTCGACCTAGCGGTGAGACCCAGTACTTC.

This clone was picked up one time. V usage is TRBV5-6 and J usage is TRBJ1-2; 7 nucleotides match TRBD1. Germline CDR1 is SGHDT and CDR2 is YYEEEE. This CDR3 is built from 15 residues. V was pared by 5 bases and J by 3 bases, with 10 bases of the junction left unmatched. The CDR3: CASRGTVQPHYGYTF. Here the CDR3 DNA reads TGTGCCAGCAGGGGGACAGTACAACCCCACTATGGCTACACCTTC.

The V and J genes are TRBV7-9 and TRBJ1-1, with TRBD1 matching over 9 bases. With 2 bases clipped from V and 4 bases from J, the junction kept 11 bases outside the gene matches. The CDR3 contains 17 residues. CDR1 and CDR2 (germline): SEHNR, FQNEAQ (reference sequence). The CDR3 here is CASSLRAGQGLSTEAFF. DNA of the CDR3: TGTGCCAGCAGCTTAAGGGCGGGACAGGGCTTATCCACTGAAGCTTTCTTT.

This clone appeared once. The chain uses TRBV5-1 and TRBJ2-3; TRBD2 aligns across 7 bases. There are 16 residues in the CDR3. The ends lost 0 bases at V and 5 bases at J; junction bases unmatched: 9. Per germline, CDR1 SGHRS and CDR2 YFSETQ. Here the CDR3 DNA reads TGCGCCAGCAGCTTGGCCTCGGCGGGGGTGGGAGATACGCAGTATTTT. It yields the protein CASSLASAGVGDTQYF.

This chain links TRBV2 with TRBJ1-2, with 8 nucleotides matching TRBD1. V dropped 5 bases and J dropped 9; count of bases not matched to a gene: 14. The CDR3 extends over 15 amino acids. Germline values: CDR1 SNHLY, CDR2 FYNNEI. For the CDR3, the DNA is TGTGCCAGCAGTTCCGACAGGGGAACCCCATTTCGCTACACCTTC. Protein product: CASSSDRGTPFRYTF.

This CDR3 is CAWSVQGTFTDTQYF. The DNA for the CDR3 is TGTGCCTGGAGTGTTCAAGGGACATTCACAGATACGCAGTATTTT. The genes are TRBV30 and TRBJ2-3; D may be TRBD1 (6 bases). Trimming pared 0 bases from V and 2 bases from J, leaving 12 bases between. Germline loops: CDR1 GTSNPN, CDR2 SVGIG (reference sequence). CDR3 length: 15 amino acids.

The chain uses TRBV2 and TRBJ1-5, with TRBD1 identical over 8 bases. V trimming: 5 bases; J trimming: 5 bases; junction bases outside the gene matches: 17. The germline V gene encodes CDR1 SNHLY and CDR2 FYNNEI. The CDR3 is made up of 18 amino acids. DNA for the CDR3: TGTGCCAGCAGTACCTTATTGTCAGGGGGCGATTTAGATCAGCCCCAGCATTTT. Protein sequence: CASSTLLSGGDLDQPQHF.

The chain couples TRBV7-3 to TRBJ1-6; D not certain. Looked up from germline, CDR1 is SGHTA and CDR2 is FQGTGA. CDR3 length: 12 residues. V was shortened by 5 bases and J by 7 bases, with 6 bases between the two germline ends. CDR3 region: CASSHPNSPLHF. CDR3 in DNA: TGTGCCAGCAGCCACCCGAATTCACCCCTCCACTTT.

The rearrangement uses TRBV18 and TRBJ1-5, with TRBD1 matching 11 bases. Unmatched junction bases numbered 5, after V lost 8 bases and J lost 2 bases. CDR1 is KGHSH and CDR2 is LQKENI in the germline V gene. CDR3 length equals 15 residues. As DNA, the CDR3 is TGTGCCAGCAGGACAGGGGGCAGTGGCAATCAGCCCCAGCATTTT. Translating it yields CASRTGGSGNQPQHF.

This clone was detected a few times. CDR3 protein: CAWGTGRNSPLHF. The CDR3, as DNA: TGTGCCTGGGGGACAGGGCGGAATTCACCCCTCCACTTT. V is TRBV30 and J is TRBJ1-6; 9 nucleotides line up with TRBD1. The V and J ends lost 5 bases and 7 bases, in that order; junction bases with no gene match: 3. The CDR3 spans 13 residues. CDR1 is GTSNPN and CDR2 is SVGIG in the germline V gene (reference sequence).

The rearrangement joins TRBV30 to TRBJ2-5, with TRBD2 as a possible D gene (7 bases). CDR1 is GTSNPN and CDR2 is SVGIG in the germline V gene (reference sequence). The ends were cut back, 3 bases at V and 9 bases at J, with 29 bases in the middle. The CDR3 is made up of 17 amino acids. The CDR3 DNA follows: TGTGCCTGGAGGTCCGAGGCGGGGGCCCCCGCTTATAGGTCCCAGTACTTC. This encodes CAWRSEAGAPAYRSQYF.

This clone is a singleton in its sample. The chain uses TRBV28 and TRBJ1-6; no clear D gene. CDR3 length: 15 residues. Germline V gives CDR1 MDHEN, CDR2 SYDVKM. Trimming cost V 5 bases and J 8 bases, with 16 bases left between them. The CDR3 sequence: CASSPAGVGYSPLHF. The DNA for the CDR3 is TGTGCCAGCAGTCCCGCCGGGGTAGGGTATTCACCCCTCCACTTT.

J is TRBJ2-5 and V is TRBV11-2, with 9 bases aligning to TRBD2. Germline CDR1 SGHAT, CDR2 FQNNGV. The CDR3 covers 14 residues. Trimming cost V 2 bases and J 7 bases; bases outside gene matches: 5. The CDR3 nucleotides read TGTGCCAGCAGCTTACTGGGACTAGCTCGGACCCAGTACTTC. Amino acid sequence: CASSLLGLARTQYF. The full variable domain, in which reference TRBV11-2 and TRBJ2-5 provide the parts outside the CDR3, is EAGVAQSPRYKIIEKRQSVAFWCNPISGHATLYWYQQILGQGPKLLIQFQNNGVVDDSQLPKDRFSAERLKGVDSTLKIQPAKLEDSAVYLCASSLLGLARTQYFGPGTRLLVL.

The chain combines TRBV5-6 with TRBJ1-2; 10 bases line up with TRBD1. The CDR3 loop spans 16 amino acids. Per germline, CDR1 SGHDT and CDR2 YYEEEE. Unmatched junction bases numbered 9, after V lost 3 bases and J lost 4 bases. The CDR3 loop reads CASSSNEGQGIYGYTF. In DNA, the CDR3 is TGTGCCAGCAGCTCCAACGAGGGACAGGGGATCTATGGCTACACCTTC.

This rearrangement joins TRBV9 to TRBJ1-2, with 11 bases lining up with TRBD1. V gave up 3 bases and J gave up 8 bases; unmatched junction bases: 6. The CDR3 totals 14 residues. The germline CDR1 and CDR2 sequences are SGDLS and YYNGEE. DNA of the CDR3: TGTGCCAGCAGCGCTGGACAGGGGGCGGGAGGCTACACCTTC. It specifies CASSAGQGAGGYTF.

This sequence joins TRBV6-2 or TRBV6-3 and TRBJ1-5; no clear D gene. Germline assignment: CDR1 MNHEY and CDR2 SVGEGT. The CDR3 consists of 14 residues. V lost 6 bases and J 4 bases, leaving 13 bases between the germline ends. This CDR3 is CASSRSPGNQPQHF. The DNA for the CDR3 is TGTGCCAGCAGCCGCTCCCCAGGTAATCAGCCCCAGCATTTT.

This chain links TRBV11-1 with TRBJ2-7, with 7 nucleotides matching TRBD1. The J segment lost 5 bases and the V segment lost 1 base, leaving 5 bases of the junction unmatched. The CDR3 covers 14 residues. Germline V gives CDR1 SGHAT, CDR2 FQDESV (reference sequence). DNA of the CDR3: TGTGCCAGCAGCTTAGGACAGGGAAGCAACGAGCAGTACTTC. It encodes CASSLGQGSNEQYF.

The chain couples TRBV11-3 to TRBJ2-3; either TRBD1 or TRBD2 may fit D (6 bases each). The germline V gene encodes CDR1 SGHNT and CDR2 YENEEA. The CDR3 has 16 amino acids. Trimming left V 3 bases short and J 3 bases short, with 16 bases between. Written as DNA, the CDR3 is TGTGCCAGCAGCTTGGAGGGGGGCGGGTTTACAGATACGCAGTATTTT. Its protein product is CASSLEGGGFTDTQYF.

This sequence joins TRBV28 and TRBJ1-6, with 8 bases aligning to TRBD1. Germline CDR1 reads MDHEN; CDR2 reads SYDVKM. This CDR3 contains 16 residues. V gave up 2 bases and J gave up 7 bases; unmatched junction bases: 7. In DNA, the CDR3 is TGTGCCAGCAGTTTAGGGACAGGAGGAAACAATTCACCCCTCCACTTT. Its translation: CASSLGTGGNNSPLHF.

The chain carries TRBV20-1 and TRBJ2-1, with unresolved D. The CDR3 is 11 amino acids. Germline V gene sequence: CDR1 DFQATT, CDR2 SNEGSKA (reference sequence). V was cut by 5 bases and J by 4 bases, with 6 bases left in between. The CDR3 loop reads CSAPLYNEQFF. The CDR3 nucleotides are TGCAGTGCTCCCCTTTACAATGAGCAGTTCTTC.